Listed here is a single TCR beta chain. These data come from a study of CD8+ T cells in alopecia areata. The V gene's germline CDR1 is MNHEY and CDR2 SVGAGI. The V and J ends lost 4 bases and 5 bases respectively, with 5 bases between them. This CDR3 is 12 amino acids long. Treatment of the sample: oral pan-JAK inhibitor, 5-10 mg twice daily. Sampling of alopecia areata patients yielded lesional scalp punch biopsies as well as peripheral blood. The sequencing template was cDNA reverse transcribed from extracted RNA. Some clones are missing from TCRdb's copy, which holds only in-frame ones; the method was immunoSEQ multiplex PCR. The data show about 280,000 clones, over 45% seen once.

The sequence was obtained from a human donor with alopecia areata. Specimen: CD4+ T cells sorted from blood, collected at week 24, from a patient treated with tofacitinib. The rearrangement uses TRBV6-5 and TRBJ1-4; the D is unclear. CDR3 bases: TGTGCCAGCAGTTCGGTAAATGAAAAACTGTTTTTT. Translated: CASSSVNEKLFF.